Shown below are 19 T cell receptor beta chains from a single sample sequenced in a study of glioma-infiltrating T cells after dendritic cell vaccination (dated by TCRdb to between 2015 and 2016). The library relied on the immunoSEQ multiplex PCR assay. TCRdb retrieved this table from immuneACCESS and kept in-frame rearrangements only. Not all clones are present; in checked studies, unresolved V genes account for under half, and no reason is known for the remainder. Recorded for this sample are about 95,000 clones; 70% to 90% of them occurred a single time. Of the sample, around 3% is held by the ten largest clones. Sequenced material: blood, taken before dendritic cell vaccination. These receptors were obtained from a human donor with glioblastoma.

The gene calls are TRBV6-6 and TRBJ1-5; 7 bases map to TRBD1. CDR3 length equals 15 residues. With 5 bases clipped from V and 2 bases from J, the junction kept 6 bases outside the gene matches. CDR1 is MNHNY, CDR2 SVGAGI, per germline (reference sequence). The CDR3 bases are TGTGCCAGCAGTGGCCGGGACAGAGGCAATCAGCCCCAGCATTTT. It codes for CASSGRDRGNQPQHF.

The genes are TRBV18 and TRBJ1-6; D is ambiguous. The germline V gene encodes CDR1 KGHSH and CDR2 LQKENI. This CDR3 comprises 15 residues. Trimming removed 6 bases from V and 5 bases from J, with 14 bases in between. As DNA, the CDR3 is TGTGCCAGCTCCCTCCACTATGAAAATAATTCACCCCTCCACTTT. Amino acid sequence: CASSLHYENNSPLHF.

The rearrangement links TRBV7-3 to TRBJ2-1, with TRBD2 matching over 7 bases. The CDR3 covers 15 residues. Unmatched junction bases numbered 8, after V lost 5 bases and J lost 4 bases. CDR1 is SGHTA, CDR2 FQGTGA, per germline. The chain's CDR3 is CASSTTGGIYNEQFF. DNA for the CDR3: TGTGCCAGCAGCACAACGGGAGGTATATACAATGAGCAGTTCTTC.

The CDR3 protein is CASSLLDEQYF. The CDR3 coding sequence is TGTGCCAGCAGCTTGTTAGACGAGCAGTACTTC. V usage is TRBV5-6 and J usage is TRBJ2-7; no reliable D call. The germline V gene encodes CDR1 SGHDT and CDR2 YYEEEE. V was shortened by 1 base and J by 5 bases, with 4 bases between the two germline ends. The CDR3 is 11 residues long.

The gene calls are TRBV5-1 and TRBJ1-3; D not resolved. The CDR3 contains 13 residues. With 4 bases removed from V and 4 bases from J, the gap between germline ends came to 9 bases. Germline CDR1 is SGHRS and CDR2 is YFSETQ. The CDR3 region is CASSPAGGNTIYF. The CDR3 coding sequence is TGCGCCAGCAGCCCCGCGGGCGGAAACACCATATATTTT.

The chain recombines TRBV4-1 with TRBJ2-5; D is undetermined. The CDR3 has 17 amino acids. V dropped 0 bases and J dropped 2 bases, with 16 bases sitting between them. Germline CDR1 reads MGHRA; CDR2 reads YSYEKL. The CDR3 nucleotides are TGCGCCAGCAGCCAAGATCGTACGTCGGCGACACAAGAGACCCAGTACTTC. Amino acid sequence: CASSQDRTSATQETQYF.

The gene calls are TRBV19 and TRBJ1-1; the match to TRBD1 covers 7 bases. The CDR3 runs 14 residues. With V trimmed by 4 bases and J by 1 base, 3 bases remained unmatched. Germline V gene sequence: CDR1 LNHDA, CDR2 SQIVND (reference sequence). The CDR3 loop reads CASSRQGGNTEAFF. Here the CDR3 DNA reads TGTGCCAGTAGTAGACAGGGAGGGAACACTGAAGCTTTCTTT.

The chain carries TRBV27 and TRBJ2-2, with 7 nucleotides matching TRBD1. Germline lookup yields CDR1 MNHEY and CDR2 SMNVEV (reference sequence). Germline trimming cut 6 bases from V and 0 bases from J; bases unmatched to any gene: 7. CDR3 size: 16 residues. CDR3 DNA: TGTGCCAGCAGACGACCCGGGACAGCGAACACCGGGGAGCTGTTTTTT. This codes for CASRRPGTANTGELFF.

The rearrangement links TRBV5-4 to TRBJ2-5; 14 positions agree with TRBD2. The junction had 1 base not matched to a gene; V was cut back by 0 bases and J by 3 bases. Germline CDR1 is SGHNT and CDR2 is YYREEE (reference sequence). The CDR3 totals 16 residues. Written as DNA, the CDR3 is TGTGCCAGCAGCTTGGGACTAGCGGGAGGGGAAGAGACCCAGTACTTC. It yields the protein CASSLGLAGGEETQYF. Looking up the rest from reference TRBV5-4 and TRBJ2-5 gives the full variable domain: ETGVTQSPTHLIKTRGQQVTLRCSSQSGHNTVSWYQQALGQGPQFIFQYYREEENGRGNFPPRFSGLQFPNYSSELNVNALELDDSALYLCASSLGLAGGEETQYFGPGTRLLVL.

The chain uses TRBV11-2 and TRBJ2-7; D gene uncertain. Trimming pared 1 base from V and 4 bases from J, leaving 8 bases between. The CDR3 extends over 13 amino acids. Germline V gene lookup returns CDR1 SGHAT and CDR2 FQNNGV. Here the CDR3 reads CASSLGAMYEQYF. The CDR3 DNA sequence: TGTGCCAGCAGCTTAGGGGCGATGTACGAGCAGTACTTC.

The chain links TRBV6-6 to TRBJ1-1, with 9 bases matching TRBD1. V dropped 5 bases and J dropped 6; count of bases not matched to a gene: 10. This CDR3 contains 15 residues. Germline assignment: CDR1 MNHNY and CDR2 SVGAGI (reference sequence). This CDR3 reads CASSRTGGAGAEAFF. The CDR3 DNA reads as TGTGCCAGCAGTCGTACAGGGGGCGCGGGGGCTGAAGCTTTCTTT.

A word on this clone: Other nucleotide sequences from this sample produce the same CDR3. This sequence joins TRBV7-2 and TRBJ2-3, with D tentatively TRBD2 (5 bases). Germline-derived CDR1 and CDR2 are SGHTA and FQGNSA. V was clipped by 1 base and J by 5 bases, with 7 bases between them. The CDR3 runs 13 residues. The CDR3 reads CASSLGREDTQYF. CDR3 coding DNA: TGTGCCAGCAGCTTAGGACGGGAAGATACGCAGTATTTT.

The chain employs TRBV5-6 and TRBJ1-2; 8 bases line up with TRBD1. CDR1 is SGHDT, CDR2 YYEEEE, per germline. V gave up 0 bases and J gave up 3 bases; unmatched junction bases: 1. CDR3 length: 14 residues. CDR3 sequence (DNA): TGTGCCAGCAGCTTGGACAGGGGGGACTATGGCTACACCTTC. It translates to CASSLDRGDYGYTF.

The rearrangement uses TRBV13 and TRBJ2-3, with D unresolved. In germline, CDR1 is PRHDT, CDR2 FYEKMQ (reference sequence). The CDR3 runs to 14 residues. Trimming shortened V by 1 base and J by 2 bases, and 7 bases separated the two germline ends. The CDR3 region has the DNA TGTGCCAGCAGCTTAGAGGCGGACACAGATACGCAGTATTTT. Its translation: CASSLEADTDTQYF. Drawing the rest from reference TRBV13 and TRBJ2-3, the complete variable domain is AAGVIQSPRHLIKEKRETATLKCYPIPRHDTVYWYQQGPGQDPQFLISFYEKMQSDKGSIPDRFSAQQFSDYHSELNMSSLELGDSALYFCASSLEADTDTQYFGPGTRLTVL.

The genes are TRBV29-1 and TRBJ1-1, with D hard to call. CDR1 and CDR2 from the germline V gene are SQVTM and ANQGSEA. This CDR3 spans 11 amino acids. Deletions cut 4 bases from V and 11 bases from J, with 14 bases between. CDR3 sequence (DNA): TGCAGCGTTGCCCGTCAACTAGGGGCTTTCTTT. Its translation is CSVARQLGAFF.

V is TRBV18 and J is TRBJ2-5, with a weak D call TRBD2 (7 bases). This CDR3 contains 15 residues. From germline, CDR1 is KGHSH and CDR2 LQKENI. The ends were cut back, 6 bases at V and 1 base at J, with 15 bases in the middle. DNA of the CDR3: TGTGCCAGCTCCCCCATGGGGGGGCCCCAAGAGACCCAGTACTTC. Translation: CASSPMGGPQETQYF.

The rearrangement joins TRBV7-9 to TRBJ1-2; 11 positions match TRBD1. Germline values: CDR1 SEHNR, CDR2 FQNEAQ (reference sequence). Trimming removed 5 bases from V and 6 bases from J; junction bases left unmatched: 14. The CDR3 runs to 17 residues. The CDR3 DNA reads as TGTGCCAGCAGCGAAAGGGACAGGGGGGTCAGCGTTCATGGCTACACCTTC. Translation: CASSERDRGVSVHGYTF.

V gene TRBV27 combines with J gene TRBJ1-5; possibly TRBD1 for D (5 bases). Trimming shortened V by 4 bases and J by 5 bases, and 9 bases separated the two germline ends. This CDR3 is 13 amino acids long. Per germline, CDR1 MNHEY and CDR2 SMNVEV (reference sequence). The CDR3 sequence is CASSWQGHQPQHF. Written as DNA, the CDR3 is TGTGCCAGCAGTTGGCAGGGCCATCAGCCCCAGCATTTT.

The chain links TRBV5-1 to TRBJ2-1, with TRBD1 matching over 7 bases. The germline CDR1 and CDR2 sequences are SGHRS and YFSETQ. Unmatched junction bases numbered 5, after V lost 3 bases and J lost 5 bases. The CDR3 is made up of 14 amino acids. The DNA of the CDR3 is TGCGCCAGCAGCTCCCAGGGACAGAACAATGAGCAGTTCTTC. Its protein is CASSSQGQNNEQFF. The variable domain in full, with the rest retrieved from reference TRBV5-1 and TRBJ2-1, is KAGVTQTPRYLIKTRGQQVTLSCSPISGHRSVSWYQQTPGQGLQFLFEYFSETQRNKGNFPGRFSGRQFSNSRSEMNVSTLELGDSALYLCASSSQGQNNEQFFGPGTRLTVL.